The sequence of this T cell receptor beta chain was determined in a study of cytomegalovirus exposure and HLA in healthy donors. Whole-study findings and limits: When analyzed later, a missense DCLRE1C variant was found to be linked to TCR beta V- and J-gene trimming. Later analysis revealed greater clonal expansion in HLA-associated TCR beta chains than in equally common others. In all likelihood, a cluster of highly shared sequence variants was a sequencing artifact.

The primer mix had 60 Vbeta and 13 Jbeta primers. TCRdb keeps only in-frame clones here, not all; method: immunoSEQ multiplex PCR. This sample has about 99,000 clones, with approximately 80% found just once. CDR1 and CDR2 (germline): MNHEY, SVGAGI. CDR3 length: 14 residues. J gave up 7 bases and V 0 bases, and 2 bases lay outside the gene matches. Notes on this clone: Antigen: not known.

This sequence was found in a woman aged 18-29 years in good health and CMV-seropositive. The rearrangement joins TRBV6-5 to TRBJ2-2, with TRBD1 identical over 7 bases. Sample: PBMCs. CDR3 sequence reads: CASSYSTGIGELFF. The CDR3, as DNA: TGTGCCAGCAGTTACTCGACAGGGATCGGGGAGCTGTTTTTT.